The 18 T cell receptor beta chains listed next were all sequenced from one sample in a study of CD8+CD57+ T cells in acquired aplastic anemia. CDR3 and TCR beta VDJ profiling relied on genomic DNA as the template. One entry per CDR3 protein, called by TCRdb with MiXCR from the reads. The sample has around 190,000 distinct CDR3 sequences, approximately 50% seen once; the top ten hold roughly 15%. Sequences were obtained from sorted CD4+, CD8+, or CD8+CD57+ T cells (not recorded which) from PBMCs. These TCRs come from a human donor in good health, serving as a control.

V usage is TRBV25-1 and J usage is TRBJ2-1; D gene ambiguous. V gave up 3 bases and J gave up 8 bases, with 20 bases separating them. The CDR3 sequence is 16 residues long. Germline CDR1 MGHDK, CDR2 SYGVNS. CDR3 amino acids: CASSEFGLLKGHEQFF. The CDR3 bases are TGTGCCAGCAGTGAGTTCGGATTACTCAAAGGCCATGAGCAGTTCTTC. Full variable domain (remainder filled in from reference TRBV25-1 and TRBJ2-1): EADIYQTPRYLVIGTGKKITLECSQTMGHDKMYWYQQDPGMELHLIHYSYGVNSTEKGDLSSESTVSRIRTEHFPLTLESARPSHTSQYLCASSEFGLLKGHEQFFGPGTRLTVL.

A note on this clonotype: The junction departs from germline at one end; a sequencing error may be responsible. The genes are TRBV29-1 and TRBJ2-3; 15 nucleotides match TRBD2. CDR1 is SQVTM, CDR2 ANQGSEA, per germline. The CDR3 length is 16 residues. In DNA, the CDR3 is TGCAGCGTTAACGGACTAGCGGGGGGGCAGACAGGTACGCAGTATTTT. This codes for CSVNGLAGGQTGTQYF.

This clonotype showed up just a few times. The chain employs TRBV20-1 and TRBJ2-2; D not resolved. This CDR3 has 13 residues. Germline V gene sequence: CDR1 DFQATT, CDR2 SNEGSKA (reference sequence). Trimming took 5 bases from V and 6 from J, leaving 13 bases between them. As DNA, the CDR3 is TGCAGTGCTTTGGCTTCGACGGCCGGGGAGCTGTTTTTT. Translating it yields CSALASTAGELFF.

The V gene is TRBV20-1, the J gene TRBJ2-3, with a tentative D call TRBD1 (6 bases). Germline V lookup: CDR1 DFQATT, CDR2 SNEGSKA (reference sequence). V dropped 6 bases and J dropped 3 bases, with 13 bases sitting between them. The CDR3 runs to 13 residues. CDR3 coding DNA: TGCAGTGCCGCACAGGGTACAACAGATACGCAGTATTTT. This encodes CSAAQGTTDTQYF.

This rearrangement joins TRBV5-1 to TRBJ2-1; possibly TRBD2 for D (5 bases). V was pared by 1 base and J by 6 bases, with 14 bases between. This CDR3 has 15 residues. Germline CDR1 is SGHRS and CDR2 is YFSETQ. In DNA, the CDR3 is TGCGCCAGCAGCTTGTTCAGAGGGCTGGGCAATGAGCAGTTCTTC. This gives the protein CASSLFRGLGNEQFF.

The V and J genes are TRBV5-6 and TRBJ2-7, with a weak D call TRBD1 (6 bases). V was pared by 1 base and J by 7 bases, with 15 bases between. The CDR3 consists of 14 residues. The germline CDR1 and CDR2 sequences are SGHDT and YYEEEE. CDR3 in amino acids: CASSLLQGSWEQYF. The CDR3 coding sequence is TGTGCCAGCAGCTTGCTACAGGGAAGTTGGGAGCAGTACTTC.

Notes on this clonotype: Since no conserved phenylalanine or tryptophan closes the CDR3, a read error is the likely cause. The limits of the CDR3 on the DNA are not certain, so only TCRdb's listed CDR3 is given. The V call is TRBV7-2, the J call TRBJ1-5; the D segment call TRBD1 is taken from the table without a DNA check. A total of 14 residues make up the CDR3, ends included. Germline loops: CDR1 SGHTA, CDR2 FQGNSA. CDR3: CASSTTGGNQPQHL.

This chain connects TRBV10-3 to TRBJ2-1, with TRBD1 matching 10 bases. Germline trimming cut 7 bases from V and 6 bases from J; bases unmatched to any gene: 6. CDR3 length: 14 amino acids. Looked up from germline, CDR1 is ENHRY and CDR2 is SYGVKD. As DNA, the CDR3 is TGTGCCATCAATACTGGGACAGGGGTCAATGAGCAGTTCTTC. It translates to CAINTGTGVNEQFF.

The CDR3 sequence: CASSFRDREGLEAFF. CDR3 nucleotides: TGTGCCAGCAGCTTCCGGGACAGGGAGGGACTCGAAGCTTTCTTT. The J gene is TRBJ1-1, the V gene TRBV7-2; TRBD1 matches at 9 bases. Germline CDR1 and CDR2: SGHTA and FQGNSA. The CDR3 contains 15 residues. Trimming removed 3 bases from V and 8 bases from J; junction bases left unmatched: 10.

For this clonotype: The junction departs from the called germline gene at one end, perhaps through a read error. This sequence joins TRBV5-1 and TRBJ2-5; 8 bases are shared with TRBD1. Per germline, CDR1 SGHRS and CDR2 YFSETQ. This CDR3 is built from 14 residues. The CDR3 spells CASSFQGAGETQYF. CDR3 nucleotide sequence: TGTGCCAGCAGCTTCCAGGGGGCAGGAGAGACCCAGTACTTC.

With regard to this clonotype: The junction shows a germline mismatch at one end, possibly a read error. The chain links TRBV24-1 to TRBJ2-2, with 7 bases that match TRBD1. Germline V gives CDR1 KGHDR, CDR2 SFDVKD. CDR3 size: 16 residues. DNA for the CDR3: TGTGCCACCCGTGATTTGACAGGGTTGAGCACCGGGGAGCTGTTTTTT. Its protein product is CATRDLTGLSTGELFF.

This chain joins TRBV6-2 or TRBV6-3 and TRBJ1-2; no clear D gene. Per the germline V gene, CDR1 is MNHEY and CDR2 is SVGEGT. The CDR3 has 16 residues. V was cut by 5 bases and J by 2 bases, with 18 bases left in between. In DNA form, the CDR3 reads TGTGCCAGCAGTGCTCGTGTGATGTCTCGAAACTATGGCTACACCTTC. It codes for CASSARVMSRNYGYTF.

This sequence joins TRBV7-3 and TRBJ2-3; 10 bases agree with TRBD1. Germline CDR1 SGHTA, CDR2 FQGTGA. V dropped 3 bases and J dropped 4; count of bases not matched to a gene: 4. The CDR3 covers 15 residues. The CDR3 region is CASSFGTGEADTQYF. CDR3 in DNA: TGTGCCAGCAGCTTCGGGACAGGGGAGGCAGATACGCAGTATTTT.

Comments on this clonotype: A much more abundant neighbour one base away suggests this may be a read error. The gene calls are TRBV30 and TRBJ2-5; unclear D gene. Trimming took 1 base from V and 5 from J, leaving 5 bases between them. Per the germline V gene, CDR1 is GTSNPN and CDR2 is SVGIG (reference sequence). The CDR3 totals 11 residues. In nucleotides, the CDR3 is TGTGCCTGGAGTGCGCTGGAGACCCAGTACTTC. This codes for CAWSALETQYF.

Ten or more counts support this clonotype. The chain recombines TRBV9 with TRBJ2-7; 10 positions match TRBD1. V lost 0 bases, J lost 2 bases, and 2 bases stayed unmatched. Germline lookup yields CDR1 SGDLS and CDR2 YYNGEE. The CDR3 extends over 15 amino acids. CDR3 amino acids: CASSVAGQGTYEQYF. The CDR3 nucleotides read TGTGCCAGCAGCGTAGCGGGACAGGGGACCTACGAGCAGTACTTC.

This rearrangement joins TRBV12-3 or TRBV12-4 to TRBJ2-1, with D perhaps matching TRBD2 (5 bases). V was cut by 6 bases and J by 9 bases, with 21 bases left in between. The CDR3 sequence is 15 residues long. The CDR3 sequence: CASSLGSSRFSEQFF. CDR3 sequence (DNA): TGTGCCAGCAGCCTGGGCTCTAGCAGATTCAGTGAGCAGTTCTTC.

This rearrangement joins TRBV2 to TRBJ2-7; D not certain. Germline loops: CDR1 SNHLY, CDR2 FYNNEI. Trimming stripped 4 bases from V and 0 bases from J, with 10 bases between. The CDR3 extends over 14 amino acids. The CDR3 spells CASSVEQHSYEQYF. DNA of the CDR3: TGTGCCAGCAGTGTCGAACAGCACTCCTACGAGCAGTACTTC.

This clonotype came up once. The chain has TRBV7-9 and TRBJ2-7; tentatively, D is TRBD2 (5 bases). Germline CDR1 SEHNR, CDR2 FQNEAQ (reference sequence). This CDR3 is built from 14 residues. V was trimmed by 3 bases and J by 6 bases, leaving 15 bases between them. The CDR3 region has the DNA TGTGCCAGCAGCTTTGAGGGTGTAAGATCCGAGCAGTACTTC. This sequence encodes CASSFEGVRSEQYF.